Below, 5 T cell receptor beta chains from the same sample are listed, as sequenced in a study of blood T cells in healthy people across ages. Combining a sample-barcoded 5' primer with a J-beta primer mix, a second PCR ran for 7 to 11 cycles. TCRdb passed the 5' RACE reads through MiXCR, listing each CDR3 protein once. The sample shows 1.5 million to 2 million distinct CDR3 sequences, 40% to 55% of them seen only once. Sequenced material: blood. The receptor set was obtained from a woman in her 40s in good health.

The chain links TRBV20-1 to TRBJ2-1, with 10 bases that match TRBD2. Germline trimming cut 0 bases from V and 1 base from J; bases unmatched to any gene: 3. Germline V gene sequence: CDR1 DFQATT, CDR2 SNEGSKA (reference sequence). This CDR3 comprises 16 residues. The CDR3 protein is CSAREAGGLSYNEQFF. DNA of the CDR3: TGCAGTGCTAGAGAAGCGGGGGGGCTTTCCTACAATGAGCAGTTCTTC.

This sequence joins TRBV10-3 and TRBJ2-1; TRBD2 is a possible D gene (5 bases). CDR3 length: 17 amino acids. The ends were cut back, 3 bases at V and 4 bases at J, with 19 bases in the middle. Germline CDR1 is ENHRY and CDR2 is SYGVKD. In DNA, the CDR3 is TGTGCCATCAGTGATCCTGCGGGCAGCACCCCTTACAATGAGCAGTTCTTC. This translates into CAISDPAGSTPYNEQFF.

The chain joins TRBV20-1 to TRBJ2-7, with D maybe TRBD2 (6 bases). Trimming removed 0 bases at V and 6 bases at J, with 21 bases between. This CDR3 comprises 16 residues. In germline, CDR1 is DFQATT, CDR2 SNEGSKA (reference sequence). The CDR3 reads CSARDQGGSVGIEQYF. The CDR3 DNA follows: TGCAGTGCTAGAGATCAAGGAGGGAGTGTGGGGATCGAGCAGTACTTC.

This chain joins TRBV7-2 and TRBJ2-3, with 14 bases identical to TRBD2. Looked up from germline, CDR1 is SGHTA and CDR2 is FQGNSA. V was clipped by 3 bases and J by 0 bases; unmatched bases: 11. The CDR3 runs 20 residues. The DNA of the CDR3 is TGTGCCAGCAGCTTCTCCCCCGGACTAGCGGGGGGCATTAGCACAGATACGCAGTATTTT. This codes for CASSFSPGLAGGISTDTQYF.

DNA of the CDR3: TGTGCCACCAGTTCAGGGGACTCCTACAATGAGCAGTTCTTC. Protein: CATSSGDSYNEQFF. The rearrangement links TRBV24-1 to TRBJ2-1; a weak D match, TRBD1 (6 bases). Germline CDR1 is KGHDR and CDR2 is SFDVKD. V lost 6 bases and J 0 bases, leaving 8 bases between the germline ends. The CDR3 consists of 14 residues.